The next 4 T cell receptor beta chains were all read from a single sample in a study of memory B cells and T cells in multiple sclerosis. Separate sequencing covered autoproliferating (CFSE-dim) and non-proliferating (CFSE-high) T cells from stimulus-free culture. Replicate wells were pooled after more than 6 days of stimulus-free culture of fewer than 65 million CFSE-labeled PBMCs. Profiling relied on immunoSEQ multiplex PCR, and the TCRdb table lists in-frame clones only, not all of them. The sample yields about 32,000 clones, 86% seen once. These TCRs are of unknown antigen specificity. Sequencing was done on a sample of PBMCs from blood kept in culture. Receptors were obtained from a human donor with multiple sclerosis.

The V gene is TRBV20-1, the J gene TRBJ2-5, with D unresolved. V lost 7 bases and J lost 2, with 8 bases in between. CDR1 and CDR2 from the germline V gene are DFQATT and SNEGSKA (reference sequence). This CDR3 contains 11 residues. The CDR3 spells CSVGRQETQYF. The CDR3 bases are TGCAGTGTAGGCCGGCAAGAGACCCAGTACTTC.

In DNA form, the CDR3 reads TGTGCCAGCAGCTTAGGGTACGGGACCCAAGCTTTCTTT. Translating gives CASSLGYGTQAFF. The chain recombines TRBV7-2 with TRBJ1-1; D may be TRBD1 (5 bases). CDR3 size: 13 residues. Germline V CDR1 and CDR2: SGHTA, FQGNSA. The ends were cut back, 1 base at V and 9 bases at J, with 12 bases in the middle. Full variable domain (remainder filled in from reference TRBV7-2 and TRBJ1-1): GAGVSQSPSNKVTEKGKDVELRCDPISGHTALYWYRQSLGQGLEFLIYFQGNSAPDKSGLPSDRFSAERTGGSVSTLTIQRTQQEDSAVYLCASSLGYGTQAFFGQGTRLTVV.

The chain joins TRBV6-6 to TRBJ1-2, with TRBD1 matching 7 bases. Trimming at V came to 6 bases and at J to 0 bases, leaving 4 bases not matched to a gene. Germline CDR1 MNHNY, CDR2 SVGAGI (reference sequence). The CDR3 sequence is 14 residues long. The DNA of the CDR3 is TGTGCCAGCAGGTGGACAGGTTCTAACTATGGCTACACCTTC. Translating it yields CASRWTGSNYGYTF.

The rearrangement joins TRBV4-1 to TRBJ1-5; 8 nucleotides line up with TRBD1. The CDR3 extends over 14 amino acids. Unmatched junction bases numbered 3, after V lost 2 bases and J lost 6 bases. CDR1 is MGHRA and CDR2 is YSYEKL in the germline V gene. The chain's CDR3 is CASSQQGASQPQHF. The CDR3 DNA is TGCGCCAGCAGCCAACAGGGGGCCAGTCAGCCCCAGCATTTT.